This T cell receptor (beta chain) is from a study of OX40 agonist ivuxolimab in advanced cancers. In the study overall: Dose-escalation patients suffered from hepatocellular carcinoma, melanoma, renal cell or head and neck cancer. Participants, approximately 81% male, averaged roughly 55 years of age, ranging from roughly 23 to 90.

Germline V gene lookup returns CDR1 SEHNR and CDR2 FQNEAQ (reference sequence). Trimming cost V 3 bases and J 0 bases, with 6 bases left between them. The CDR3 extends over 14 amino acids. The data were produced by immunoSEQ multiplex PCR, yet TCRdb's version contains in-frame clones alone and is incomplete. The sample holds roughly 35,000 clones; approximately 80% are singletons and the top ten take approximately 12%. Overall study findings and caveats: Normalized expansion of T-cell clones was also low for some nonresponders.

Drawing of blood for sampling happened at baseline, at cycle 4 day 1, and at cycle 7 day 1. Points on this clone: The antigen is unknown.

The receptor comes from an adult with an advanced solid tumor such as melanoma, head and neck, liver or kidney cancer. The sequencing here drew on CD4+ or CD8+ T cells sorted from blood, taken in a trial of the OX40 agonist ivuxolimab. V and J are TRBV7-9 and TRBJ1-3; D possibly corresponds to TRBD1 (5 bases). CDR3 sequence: CASSLTDSGNTIYF. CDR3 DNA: TGTGCCAGCAGCTTGACAGACTCTGGAAACACCATATATTTT. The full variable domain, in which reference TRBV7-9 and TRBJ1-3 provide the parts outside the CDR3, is DTGVSQNPRHKITKRGQNVTFRCDPISEHNRLYWYRQTLGQGPEFLTYFQNEAQLEKSRLLSDRFSAERPKGSFSTLEIQRTEQGDSAMYLCASSLTDSGNTIYFGEGSWLTVV.